Listed below are T cell receptor beta chains from one sample, sequenced in a study of blood T cell repertoires in COVID-19. This table comes from immunoSEQ multiplex PCR, and its TCRdb copy is limited to in-frame clones, with some not included. The table has more than 45,000 clones, more than 75% seen once; the top ten hold about 6.5%. Sequencing was performed on peripheral blood. The receptors originated from a woman aged 60 to 75 with COVID-19, enrolled during active disease. The CDR3 runs from the conserved cysteine through the conserved F or W. A D gene is named only where the DNA matches it firmly. Size is stated for part of the rows, as once, few or many counts, or as a class when the clone is expanded.

TRBD2,TRBV7-6,TRBJ2-3,NA,TGTGCCAGCAGCTTAGCCAGCGGGAGGGCCGGTGATACGCAGTATTTT,CASSLASGRAGDTQYF
TRBD1,TRBV29-1,TRBJ1-2,NA,TGCAGCGTTGGGGACAGGGACTATGGCTACACCTTC,CSVGDRDYGYTF
TRBD2,TRBV9,TRBJ2-3,NA,TGTGCCAGCACAGAATCGACTAGCGGTCTACCGATCACAGATACGCAGTATTTT,CASTESTSGLPITDTQYF
NA,TRBV24-1,TRBJ2-1,NA,TGTGCCACCAGTGACAACGGGTCCCACAATGAGCAGTTCTTC,CATSDNGSHNEQFF
TRBD2,TRBV29-1,TRBJ2-5,NA,TGCACCGTATCCGCTAGCCCACGGGGGGGAGAGACCCAGTACTTC,CTVSASPRGGETQYF
NA,TRBV29-1,TRBJ1-2,NA,TGCAGCGTTGAAGATCTGGAGGGCTACACCTTC,CSVEDLEGYTF
NA,TRBV27,TRBJ1-1,few,TGTGCCAGCAGTCCATTCCCAGGGGAATGGGACACTGAAGCTTTCTTT,CASSPFPGEWDTEAFF
NA,TRBV11-3,TRBJ1-1,NA,TGTGCCAGCAGCTCGTGGAGGGACACTGAAGCTTTCTTT,CASSSWRDTEAFF
TRBD2,TRBV11-2,TRBJ2-3,NA,TGTGCCAGCAGCTTACTTTTGGGACTACCCACCACAGATACGCAGTATTTT,CASSLLLGLPTTDTQYF
NA,TRBV5-6,TRBJ1-3,NA,TGTGCCAGCAGCCTACAGGGAAGCGGGATCGGAAACACCATATATTTT,CASSLQGSGIGNTIYF
NA,TRBV5-1,TRBJ1-4,NA,TGCGCCAGCAGCTTGAGTGACTCCCCGGCGGGTAATGAAAAACTGTTTTTT,CASSLSDSPAGNEKLFF
TRBD1,TRBV28,TRBJ1-5,NA,TGTGCCAGCAGCTCGACAGGGCGAGGGCAGCCCCAGCATTTT,CASSSTGRGQPQHF
NA,TRBV19,TRBJ2-2,NA,TGTGCCAGTAGTATTACGTTTCGCGGCGGCACCGGGGAGCTGTTTTTT,CASSITFRGGTGELFF
NA,TRBV4-1,TRBJ2-1,NA,TGCGCCAGCAGCCAAGATTCGGATGAGCAGTTCTTC,CASSQDSDEQFF
TRBD1,TRBV13,TRBJ2-2,once,TGTGCCAGCAAAACCAACCAGGGGGCGTCCGGGGAGCTGTTTTTT,CASKTNQGASGELFF
NA,TRBV27,TRBJ2-1,NA,TGTGCCAGCAGTTTAGGTGTTAGCGGATCCTACAATGAGCAGTTCTTC,CASSLGVSGSYNEQFF
NA,TRBV11-3,TRBJ2-2,NA,TGTGCCAGCAGCTTAAGCCCTGAAACGAACACCGGGGAGCTGTTTTTT,CASSLSPETNTGELFF
TRBD1,TRBV29-1,TRBJ1-2,NA,TGCAGCGTAGGACAGGGGGACGACTATGGCTACACCTTC,CSVGQGDDYGYTF
TRBD2,TRBV10-3,TRBJ2-1,NA,TGTGCCAAACCTAGCGGGATGGACTACAATGAGCAGTTCTTC,CAKPSGMDYNEQFF
NA,TRBV2,TRBJ1-4,NA,TGTGCCAGCAGCATGTATGAAAAACTGTTTTTT,CASSMYEKLFF
NA,TRBV7-8,TRBJ1-3,NA,TGTGCCAGCAGCACAGACAGTTCTGGAAACACCATATATTTT,CASSTDSSGNTIYF
TRBD1,TRBV11-2,TRBJ2-7,NA,TGTGCCAGCAGCTCGGGACAGGCCTACTCCTACGAGCAGTACTTC,CASSSGQAYSYEQYF
TRBD1,TRBV6-5,TRBJ1-1,NA,TGTGCCAGCAGTTACTTCCGGACAGGGGCCGGGACTGAAGCTTTCTTT,CASSYFRTGAGTEAFF
NA,TRBV11-2,TRBJ1-5,NA,TGTGCCAGCAGCGCGTACAGGGATGGTTTCGGCAATCAGCCCCAGCATTTT,CASSAYRDGFGNQPQHF
NA,TRBV7-6,TRBJ1-6,NA,TGTGCCAGCAGGCGGACTCAGAGCTCCTATAATTCACCCCTCCACTTT,CASRRTQSSYNSPLHF
TRBD1,TRBV28,TRBJ2-1,NA,TGTGCCAGCAGTTTATTTGGACAGGGGGTAAACAATGAGCAGTTCTTC,CASSLFGQGVNNEQFF
NA,TRBV3-1/TRBV3-2,TRBJ1-6,NA,TGTGCCAGCAGCCGGGACATCCAGGTTTATAATTCACCCCTCCACTTT,CASSRDIQVYNSPLHF
NA,TRBV28,TRBJ2-1,few,TGTGCCAGCAATGGAGAGAATGAGCAGTTCTTC,CASNGENEQFF
NA,TRBV13,TRBJ2-7,few,TGTGCCAGCAGCTCATCCTACGAGCAGTACTTC,CASSSSYEQYF
NA,TRBV19,TRBJ2-1,NA,TGTGCCAGTACTTTTAGCGGAGGGAACAATGAGCAGTTCTTC,CASTFSGGNNEQFF
TRBD1,TRBV6-4,TRBJ2-5,NA,TGTGCCAGCAGCCCCGGGACAGGGTCCTCCGAGACCCAGTACTTC,CASSPGTGSSETQYF
NA,TRBV19,TRBJ1-5,once,TGTGCCAGTAGTATAGTCGGACACACCAATCAGCCCCAGCATTTT,CASSIVGHTNQPQHF
TRBD2,TRBV3-1/TRBV3-2,TRBJ2-7,once,TGTGCCAGCAGCCGGTACTTAGCGGGAGGTTCCGAGCAGTACTTC,CASSRYLAGGSEQYF
NA,TRBV13,TRBJ1-6,NA,TGTGCCAGCAGCGCCAGGGGCAGCGCCTATAATTCACCCCTCCACTTT,CASSARGSAYNSPLHF
NA,TRBV5-1,TRBJ1-2,NA,TGCGCCAGCAGCTTCGCAGGTTCTAACTATGGCTACACCTTC,CASSFAGSNYGYTF
TRBD2,TRBV27,TRBJ2-6,once,TGTGCCAGCACAAAATCGGGGGGCTCTGGGGCCAACGTCCTGACTTTC,CASTKSGGSGANVLTF
NA,TRBV19,TRBJ1-6,NA,TGTGCCAGTAGCCGCGATTCACCCCTCCACTTT,CASSRDSPLHF
TRBD2,TRBV6-5,TRBJ2-1,NA,TGTGCCAGCAGTTACTCGTGGTCTAGCGGGACGTTAGAGCAGTTCTTC,CASSYSWSSGTLEQFF
TRBD1,TRBV30,TRBJ2-6,NA,TGTGCCTGGAGCGCCGGGACAGGGGCGACCGGGGCCAACGTCCTGACTTTC,CAWSAGTGATGANVLTF
NA,TRBV7-3,TRBJ1-1,NA,TGTGCCAGCAGCTTTACAGGAAGATTTGAAGCTTTCTTT,CASSFTGRFEAFF
NA,TRBV5-8,TRBJ2-3,NA,TGTGCCAGCAGCTCGCGCCCCGGAGGAGCGGTTAGCACAGATACGCAGTATTTT,CASSSRPGGAVSTDTQYF
TRBD1,TRBV19,TRBJ1-4,NA,TGTGCCAGTAGTATCACCGGGACAGGGGAAAAACTGTTTTTT,CASSITGTGEKLFF
TRBD2,TRBV11-3,TRBJ2-7,NA,TGTGCCAGCAGCTTAACAGAGTCGGGAACGGGACTAGCGGGGACCTACGAGCAGTACTTC,CASSLTESGTGLAGTYEQYF
TRBD1,TRBV2,TRBJ2-1,NA,TGTGCCAGCCTTGCGGACAGGAAGGTGGAGCAGTTCTTC,CASLADRKVEQFF
NA,TRBV5-1,TRBJ1-2,few,TGCGCCAGCAGCTTCGGGGGTCAGAACTATGGCTACACCTTC,CASSFGGQNYGYTF